The sample holds many counts of the clone carrying this TCR beta chain. Its antigen is unidentified. This CDR3 contains 12 residues. Germline V gives CDR1 SQVTM, CDR2 ANQGSEA. Trimming removed 3 bases at V and 5 bases at J, with 10 bases between. These data belong to a study of T cell responses to AZD1222 COVID-19 vaccine. Study-level information: Second-dose groups at about 4 or about 12 weeks were pooled. Points from the study as a whole: The donor group comprised mostly white British people and more females; the analysis possibly underestimated clonal diversity.

Profiling relied on immunoSEQ multiplex PCR, and the TCRdb table lists in-frame clones only, not all of them. This sample carries about 150,000 clones, 70% to 90% of them seen once, and the ten largest clones take 4.5% to 6.5%. The chain links TRBV29-1 to TRBJ1-2, with D maybe TRBD1 (5 bases). This clonotype originated in an adult in good health. The material sequenced was peripheral blood, taken on day 0 of AZD1222 vaccination. The CDR3 spells CSVEAGPYGYTF. The CDR3 bases are TGCAGCGTTGAGGCAGGGCCTTATGGCTACACCTTC.